Listed below are T cell receptor beta chains from one sample, sequenced in a study of CD8 T cells in Susac syndrome. TCRdb analysed the immunoSEQ multiplex PCR reads with MiXCR anew, one entry per CDR3 protein. The sample consists of approximately 150,000 distinct CDR3 sequences, about 93% of them appearing once. Input material: CD4+ T cells from PBMCs. All receptors come from a human donor with multiple sclerosis. The CDR3 runs from the conserved cysteine through the conserved F or W. The D gene is left open where the match is weak. Clone size appears in some rows only: once, few, many, or a class for an expanded clone.

j_gene | d_gene | v_gene | abundance | CDR3aa | CDR3nt
TRBJ2-3 | NA | TRBV5-4 | NA | CASSFMLIGSTDTQYF | TGTGCCAGCAGCTTCATGCTTATCGGCTCCACAGATACGCAGTATTTT
TRBJ1-3 | NA | TRBV7-2 | NA | CASSGPGFSGNTIYF | TGTGCCAGCAGCGGTCCAGGGTTCTCTGGAAACACCATATATTTT
TRBJ2-1 | NA | TRBV28 | NA | CATAANEQFF | TGTGCCACCGCGGCAAATGAGCAGTTCTTC
TRBJ1-6 | NA | TRBV30 | NA | CAWSKNSPLHF | TGTGCCTGGAGTAAGAATTCACCCCTCCACTTT
TRBJ2-4 | NA | TRBV10-1 | NA | CANNELIAKNIQYF | TGCGCCAATAATGAACTGATAGCCAAAAACATTCAGTACTTC
TRBJ2-3 | NA | TRBV7-3 | NA | CASGSGHTQYF | TGTGCCAGCGGTTCCGGGCATACGCAGTATTTT
TRBJ2-7 | TRBD2 | TRBV12-3/TRBV12-4 | NA | CASSPLTSGIYEQYF | TGTGCCAGCAGTCCTTTGACTAGCGGGATCTACGAGCAGTACTTC
TRBJ2-3 | NA | TRBV18 | NA | CASSPTAGSTDTQYF | TGTGCCAGCTCACCGACCGCAGGGTCTACAGATACGCAGTATTTT
TRBJ2-1 | TRBD2 | TRBV6-2/TRBV6-3 | few | CASSPGGFGEQFF | TGTGCCAGCAGCCCGGGAGGATTCGGTGAGCAGTTCTTC
TRBJ2-5 | TRBD1 | TRBV7-2 | NA | CASSFFGQGPETQYF | TGTGCCAGCAGCTTCTTTGGACAGGGCCCAGAGACCCAGTACTTC
TRBJ1-6 | NA | TRBV4-3 | NA | CASSQDSGGRVWSPLHF | TGCGCCAGCAGCCAAGACAGTGGGGGAAGGGTATGGTCACCCCTCCACTTT
TRBJ2-3 | TRBD2 | TRBV27 | NA | CASSLSRMWASGRTDTQYF | TGTGCCAGCAGTTTATCCCGGATGTGGGCTAGCGGGAGAACAGATACGCAGTATTTT
TRBJ1-2 | TRBD1 | TRBV15 | NA | CATSRGGTGGTNGYTF | TGTGCCACCAGCAGAGGCGGGACAGGGGGTACTAATGGCTACACCTTC
TRBJ2-7 | TRBD1 | TRBV5-1 | NA | CASSLQGAREQYF | TGCGCCAGCAGCTTACAGGGGGCGCGGGAGCAGTACTTC
TRBJ2-1 | TRBD2 | TRBV12-3/TRBV12-4 | NA | CASRPTSGSGEQFF | TGTGCCAGCAGGCCGACTAGCGGGAGCGGTGAGCAGTTCTTC
TRBJ2-7 | NA | TRBV15 | NA | CATSKDPPRQNYEQYF | TGTGCCACCAGCAAGGACCCCCCAAGGCAGAACTACGAGCAGTACTTC
TRBJ2-6 | NA | TRBV7-9 | NA | CASSLAWDRDLSGANVLTF | TGTGCCAGCAGCTTAGCGTGGGACCGCGATCTCTCTGGGGCCAACGTCCTGACTTTC
TRBJ1-1 | NA | TRBV2 | NA | CASSEQGAEAFF | TGTGCCAGCAGTGAACAGGGAGCTGAAGCTTTCTTT
TRBJ2-7 | NA | TRBV14 | NA | CASSHPGRESSYEQYF | TGTGCCAGCAGCCACCCCGGTAGGGAGAGCTCCTACGAGCAGTACTTC
TRBJ2-7 | TRBD2 | TRBV28 | NA | CASSTGTSGTYEQYF | TGTGCCAGCAGCACCGGGACTAGCGGGACCTACGAGCAGTACTTC
TRBJ1-6 | NA | TRBV6-4 | NA | CASSISPGNSPLHF | TGTGCCAGCAGTATAAGTCCCGGGAATTCACCCCTCCACTTT
TRBJ2-7 | TRBD2 | TRBV5-1 | NA | CASSPRLAGGSTYEQYF | TGCGCCAGCAGCCCAAGACTAGCGGGGGGCTCGACCTACGAGCAGTACTTC
TRBJ2-3 | NA | TRBV5-1 | once | CASSSTLEDTQYF | TGCGCCAGCAGCTCGACACTTGAAGATACGCAGTATTTT
TRBJ1-4 | NA | TRBV20-1 | NA | CSARRDRNEKLFF | TGCAGTGCTAGACGTGACAGAAATGAAAAACTGTTTTTT
TRBJ2-7 | TRBD1 | TRBV5-1 | NA | CASRRDRATYEQYF | TGCGCCAGCAGACGGGACAGAGCCACCTACGAGCAGTACTTC
TRBJ1-1 | NA | TRBV3-1 | NA | CASSSRNAWGTEAFF | TGTGCCAGCAGCTCGAGGAACGCATGGGGCACTGAAGCTTTCTTT
TRBJ2-5 | TRBD2 | TRBV30 | NA | CAWSVNSGLETQYF | TGTGCCTGGAGTGTAAATAGCGGGCTGGAGACCCAGTACTTC
TRBJ2-7 | TRBD1 | TRBV15 | NA | CATSSISRDRGPLEQYF | TGTGCCACCAGCAGCATATCCCGGGACAGGGGGCCACTAGAGCAGTACTTC
TRBJ2-6 | TRBD2 | TRBV5-4 | NA | CASSLPSRGGSGANVLTF | TGTGCCAGCAGCTTGCCGAGCCGCGGGGGCTCTGGGGCCAACGTCCTGACTTTC
TRBJ1-1 | NA | TRBV11-2 | NA | CASSLGQPEAFF | TGTGCCAGCAGCTTAGGGCAGCCTGAGGCTTTCTTT
TRBJ1-1 | NA | TRBV27 | NA | CASMGQNTEAFF | TGTGCCAGCATGGGACAAAACACTGAAGCTTTCTTT
TRBJ2-5 | NA | TRBV28 | NA | CASSLEQGRPEETQYF | TGTGCCAGCAGTCTCGAACAAGGGCGGCCCGAAGAGACCCAGTACTTC
TRBJ2-7 | TRBD2 | TRBV3-1 | NA | CASSQDPTSGTYEQYF | TGTGCCAGCAGCCAAGACCCGACTAGCGGGACTTACGAGCAGTACTTC
TRBJ2-1 | TRBD1 | TRBV3-1 | NA | CASSTGDRGQFF | TGTGCCAGCAGCACAGGGGACCGCGGGCAGTTCTTC
TRBJ2-7 | NA | TRBV20-1 | NA | CSAIRRGSIYEQYF | TGCAGTGCTATAAGACGGGGAAGTATCTACGAGCAGTACTTC
TRBJ2-5 | NA | TRBV27 | NA | CASSLIGKGETQYF | TGTGCCAGCAGTTTAATTGGGAAGGGAGAGACCCAGTACTTC
TRBJ2-7 | TRBD1 | TRBV5-1 | NA | CASSQDRVSGEQYF | TGCGCCAGCAGCCAGGACAGGGTCTCGGGGGAGCAGTACTTC
TRBJ1-5 | TRBD1 | TRBV27 | NA | CASSPQGAGQPQHF | TGTGCCAGCAGTCCCCAGGGGGCTGGTCAGCCCCAGCATTTT
TRBJ1-5 | NA | TRBV28 | NA | CASSFGTGQPQHF | TGTGCCAGCAGTTTCGGAACCGGTCAGCCCCAGCATTTT
TRBJ2-3 | TRBD2 | TRBV28 | NA | CASSGGTSGLSTDTQYF | TGTGCCAGCAGTGGGGGGACTAGCGGACTTAGCACAGATACGCAGTATTTT
TRBJ2-2 | NA | TRBV18 | NA | CASSPEKDTGELFF | TGTGCCAGCTCACCGGAGAAAGACACCGGGGAGCTGTTTTTT
TRBJ2-7 | TRBD2 | TRBV5-4 | NA | CASSLGLAGNGYEQYF | TGTGCCAGCAGCTTGGGTTTAGCGGGAAATGGGTACGAGCAGTACTTC
TRBJ2-1 | NA | TRBV19 | NA | CASSIGWPPGEQFF | TGTGCCAGTAGTATAGGTTGGCCCCCGGGTGAGCAGTTCTTC
TRBJ2-5 | NA | TRBV7-9 | NA | CASSLEVRETQYF | TGTGCCAGCAGCTTAGAGGTCCGGGAGACCCAGTACTTC
TRBJ1-2 | NA | TRBV27 | NA | CASSPDSRGSYTF | TGTGCCAGCAGTCCCGACAGCCGAGGGAGCTACACCTTC
TRBJ1-2 | TRBD1 | TRBV7-9 | NA | CASSFGQDRGYTF | TGTGCCAGCAGCTTCGGACAGGACCGGGGCTACACCTTC
TRBJ1-2 | NA | TRBV5-4 | NA | CASSQNYGYTF | TGTGCCAGCAGTCAAAACTATGGCTACACCTTC
TRBJ2-1 | TRBD2 | TRBV10-3 | NA | CAIGGTSVSSYNEQFF | TGTGCCATCGGAGGCACTAGCGTTAGCTCCTACAATGAGCAGTTCTTC
TRBJ1-5 | NA | TRBV19 | NA | CASSRQLGQPQHF | TGTGCCAGTAGTAGACAGCTTGGGCAGCCCCAGCATTTT
TRBJ1-1 | NA | TRBV5-1 | NA | CASSHGRVVMNTEAFF | TGCGCCAGCAGCCATGGCCGGGTAGTAATGAACACTGAAGCTTTCTTT
TRBJ2-1 | TRBD2 | TRBV29-1 | NA | CSVEFGWGTSAYNEQFF | TGCAGCGTTGAATTCGGGTGGGGGACTAGCGCCTACAATGAGCAGTTCTTC
TRBJ2-1 | NA | TRBV7-2 | NA | CASSLESGSVSYNEQFF | TGTGCCAGCAGCTTAGAATCTGGGTCCGTCTCCTACAATGAGCAGTTCTTC
TRBJ1-2 | TRBD1 | TRBV27 | NA | CASSPNRQGYGYTF | TGTGCCAGCAGTCCGAACCGACAGGGCTATGGCTACACCTTC
TRBJ2-1 | TRBD2 | TRBV12-3/TRBV12-4 | NA | CASSSPRGLAGGGQFF | TGTGCCAGCAGTTCGCCCCGAGGGCTAGCGGGAGGTGGGCAGTTCTTC